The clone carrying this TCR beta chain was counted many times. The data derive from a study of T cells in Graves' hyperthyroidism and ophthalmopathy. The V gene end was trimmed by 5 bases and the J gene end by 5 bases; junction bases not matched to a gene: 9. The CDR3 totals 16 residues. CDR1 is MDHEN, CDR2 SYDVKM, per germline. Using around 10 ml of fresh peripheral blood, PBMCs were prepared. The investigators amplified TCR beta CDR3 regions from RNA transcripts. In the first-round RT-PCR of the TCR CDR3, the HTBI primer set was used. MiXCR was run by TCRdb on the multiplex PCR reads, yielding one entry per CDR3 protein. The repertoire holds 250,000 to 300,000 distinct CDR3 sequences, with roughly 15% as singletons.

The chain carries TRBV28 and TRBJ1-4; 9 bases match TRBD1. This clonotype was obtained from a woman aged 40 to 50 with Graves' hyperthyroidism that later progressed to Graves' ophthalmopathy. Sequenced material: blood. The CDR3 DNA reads TGTGCCAGCAGTAGAGAGTCCGGGACAGGGAATGAAAAACTGTTTTTT. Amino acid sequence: CASSRESGTGNEKLFF.